Shown below are 18 T cell receptor beta chains from a single sample sequenced in a study of OX40 agonist ivuxolimab in advanced cancers. TCRdb keeps only in-frame clones here, not all; method: immunoSEQ multiplex PCR. The repertoire consists of 15,000 to 20,000 clones, with 70% to 90% occurring once and the leading ten covering 20%. The sequencing used CD4+ or CD8+ T cells sorted from blood, collected in a trial of the OX40 agonist ivuxolimab. All receptors derive from an adult with an advanced solid tumor such as melanoma, head and neck, liver or kidney cancer.

As DNA, the CDR3 is TGTGCCAGCAGCTTAGAACCCAATGAGCAGTTCTTC. Translating it yields CASSLEPNEQFF. V and J are TRBV7-3 and TRBJ2-1; D remains unclear. The CDR3 is 12 amino acids. Germline lookup yields CDR1 SGHTA and CDR2 FQGTGA. The germline V and J ends were trimmed by 2 bases and 6 bases, with 5 bases remaining between them.

V and J are TRBV2 and TRBJ1-2; D is unresolved. The germline V and J ends were trimmed by 4 bases and 1 base, with 4 bases remaining between them. Germline V gene data show CDR1 as SNHLY and CDR2 as FYNNEI. The CDR3 contains 12 residues. The CDR3 loop reads CASSADNYGYTF. In DNA, the CDR3 is TGTGCCAGCAGTGCGGATAACTATGGCTACACCTTC. The full variable domain, with the rest looked up from reference TRBV2 and TRBJ1-2, is EPEVTQTPSHQVTQMGQEVILRCVPISNHLYFYWYRQILGQKVEFLVSFYNNEISEKSEIFDDQFSVERPDGSNFTLKIRSTKLEDSAMYFCASSADNYGYTFGSGTRLTVV.

The gene calls are TRBV10-3 and TRBJ1-4; tentatively, D is TRBD1 (6 bases). Germline lookup yields CDR1 ENHRY and CDR2 SYGVKD. The CDR3 is made up of 14 amino acids. The ends were cut back, 3 bases at V and 1 base at J, with 6 bases in the middle. CDR3 coding DNA: TGTGCCATCAGTGAAGGGGGAACTAATGAAAAACTGTTTTTT. It encodes CAISEGGTNEKLFF.

Points on this clone: The junction shows a germline mismatch at one end, possibly a read error. The rearrangement joins TRBV19 to TRBJ2-7; D uncertain. In germline, CDR1 is LNHDA, CDR2 SQIVND (reference sequence). The CDR3 is 15 amino acids. CDR3 sequence reads: CASSIDQVRMSERYF. CDR3 nucleotide sequence: TGTGCCAGTAGTATAGATCAGGTGCGCATGTCCGAGCGGTACTTC.

This chain uses TRBV19 with TRBJ1-5; D is undetermined. The CDR3 covers 17 residues. Trimming stripped 5 bases from V and 4 bases from J, with 21 bases between. Germline CDR1 reads LNHDA; CDR2 reads SQIVND (reference sequence). The chain's CDR3 is CASSLTWVPGSNQPQHF. The CDR3 region has the DNA TGTGCCAGTAGTCTAACCTGGGTACCCGGGTCAAATCAGCCCCAGCATTTT.

The chain is built from TRBV9 and TRBJ2-1, with no clear D. This CDR3 spans 13 amino acids. V lost 0 bases to trimming and J lost 4 bases, with 5 bases between them. The germline V gene has CDR1 SGDLS and CDR2 YYNGEE. CDR3 sequence: CASSVEGYNEQFF. The CDR3, as DNA: TGTGCCAGCAGCGTAGAGGGTTACAATGAGCAGTTCTTC. Looking up the rest from reference TRBV9 and TRBJ2-1 gives the full variable domain: DSGVTQTPKHLITATGQRVTLRCSPRSGDLSVYWYQQSLDQGLQFLIQYYNGEERAKGNILERFSAQQFPDLHSELNLSSLELGDSALYFCASSVEGYNEQFFGPGTRLTVL.

The CDR3 DNA reads TGTGCCAGTATGAAGGATACTGGAAACACCATATATTTT. Translating gives CASMKDTGNTIYF. The chain links TRBV19 to TRBJ1-3; D is ambiguous. The CDR3 covers 13 residues. Trimming removed 7 bases at V and 2 bases at J, with 9 bases between. Germline-derived CDR1 and CDR2 are LNHDA and SQIVND (reference sequence).

This clone was detected once. The gene calls are TRBV4-1 and TRBJ1-4; D is undetermined. The length of the CDR3 is 15 residues. Germline V gene sequence: CDR1 MGHRA, CDR2 YSYEKL. Trimming shortened V by 2 bases and J by 3 bases, and 10 bases separated the two germline ends. CDR3 sequence (DNA): TGCGCCAGCAGCCAATGGGAGGGTCCTAATGAAAAACTGTTTTTT. Translating gives CASSQWEGPNEKLFF.

The chain is built from TRBV7-2 and TRBJ2-7; 10 bases align to TRBD2. Germline CDR1 and CDR2: SGHTA and FQGNSA. The CDR3 loop spans 16 amino acids. V gave up 2 bases and J gave up 7 bases; unmatched junction bases: 11. The CDR3: CASSLLLAGPRGEQYF. CDR3 nucleotide sequence: TGTGCCAGCAGCTTACTACTAGCGGGACCTCGGGGGGAGCAGTACTTC.

The chain couples TRBV19 to TRBJ2-1; 8 nucleotides line up with TRBD2. V dropped 5 bases and J dropped 0; count of bases not matched to a gene: 9. CDR1 LNHDA and CDR2 SQIVND come from the germline V gene (reference sequence). This CDR3 is 17 amino acids long. CDR3 sequence reads: CASSPTSGPSSYNEQFF. The DNA for the CDR3 is TGTGCCAGTAGTCCAACTAGCGGCCCGAGCTCCTACAATGAGCAGTTCTTC.

This clone showed up just once. The CDR3 sequence is CASSEVAGPGLPQHF. The DNA of the CDR3 is TGTGCCAGCAGTGAAGTGGCAGGGCCGGGTCTACCCCAGCATTTT. This chain links TRBV6-4 with TRBJ1-5; D possibly corresponds to TRBD1 (5 bases). Trimming left V 3 bases short and J 10 bases short, with 19 bases between. The CDR3 consists of 15 residues. Germline V gene data show CDR1 as MRHNA and CDR2 as SNTAGT.

In its sample, this clone was seen a few times. The chain uses TRBV6-6 and TRBJ1-1; 7 bases align to TRBD1. V lost 5 bases, J lost 2 bases, and 5 bases stayed unmatched. This CDR3 spans 14 amino acids. Germline V gene lookup returns CDR1 MNHNY and CDR2 SVGAGI (reference sequence). The CDR3 DNA reads TGTGCCAGCAGTCCAGGGGGGAGTAACACTGAAGCTTTCTTT. It is translated as CASSPGGSNTEAFF.

The rearrangement uses TRBV30 and TRBJ2-2, with unresolved D. The germline V gene has CDR1 GTSNPN and CDR2 SVGIG (reference sequence). The CDR3 covers 14 residues. The V gene lost 8 bases and the J gene lost 4 bases, with 17 bases spanning the gap. Here the CDR3 DNA reads TGTGCCGGCTTATCTAGAAGGCCCACCGGGGAGCTGTTTTTT. This codes for CAGLSRRPTGELFF. The full variable domain, its missing parts supplied by reference TRBV30 and TRBJ2-2, is SQTIHQWPATLVQPVGSPLSLECTVEGTSNPNLYWYRQAAGRGLQLLFYSVGIGQISSEVPQNLSASRPQDRQFILSSKKLLLSDSGFYLCAGLSRRPTGELFFGEGSRLTVL.

V usage is TRBV29-1 and J usage is TRBJ2-5, with D perhaps TRBD1 (7 bases). Trimming cost V 7 bases and J 5 bases, with 14 bases left between them. The V gene's germline CDR1 is SQVTM and CDR2 ANQGSEA. This CDR3 is 12 amino acids long. In nucleotides, the CDR3 is TGCAGCGGGAGCAGGGGGGTGGAGACCCAGTACTTC. Amino acid sequence: CSGSRGVETQYF.

The J gene is TRBJ1-5, the V gene TRBV5-1, with D possibly TRBD1 on 5 matching bases. Looked up from germline, CDR1 is SGHRS and CDR2 is YFSETQ. Trimming cost V 0 bases and J 6 bases, with 16 bases left between them. The CDR3 totals 16 residues. CDR3 loop: CASSLAGRRGGQPQHF. The CDR3 DNA reads as TGCGCCAGCAGCTTGGCCGGTCGGAGGGGTGGTCAGCCCCAGCATTTT.

This chain joins TRBV19 and TRBJ1-4; D call uncertain. CDR1 is LNHDA and CDR2 is SQIVND in the germline V gene (reference sequence). The CDR3 covers 12 residues. V lost 4 bases, J lost 7 bases, and 7 bases lay in between. The CDR3 loop reads CASSTQTEKLFF. The CDR3 region has the DNA TGTGCCAGTAGTACCCAGACTGAAAAACTGTTTTTT.

V is TRBV6-6 and J is TRBJ1-3; D not resolved. Trimming cost V 7 bases and J 0 bases, with 13 bases left between them. The CDR3 has 15 amino acids. Per the germline V gene, CDR1 is MNHNY and CDR2 is SVGAGI (reference sequence). The CDR3 nucleotides read TGTGCCAGCACGGTCAGCACCCGCTCTGGAAACACCATATATTTT. Its translation: CASTVSTRSGNTIYF.

CDR3 amino acids: CASARTGQNTEAFF. The DNA of the CDR3 is TGCGCCAGCGCTCGGACAGGACAGAACACTGAAGCTTTCTTT. The rearrangement links TRBV5-1 to TRBJ1-1; TRBD1 matches at 7 bases. The CDR3 has 14 residues. Germline assignment: CDR1 SGHRS and CDR2 YFSETQ. J was trimmed by 1 base and V by 7 bases; bases with no gene match: 7.